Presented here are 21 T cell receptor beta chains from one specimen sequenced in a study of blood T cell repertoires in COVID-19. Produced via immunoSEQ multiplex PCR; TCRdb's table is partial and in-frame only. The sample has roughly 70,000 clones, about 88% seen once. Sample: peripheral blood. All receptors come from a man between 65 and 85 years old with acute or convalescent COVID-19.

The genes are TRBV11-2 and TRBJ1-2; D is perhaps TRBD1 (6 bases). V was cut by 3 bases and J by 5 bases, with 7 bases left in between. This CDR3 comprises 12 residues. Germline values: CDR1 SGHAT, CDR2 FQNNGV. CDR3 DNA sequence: TGTGCCAGCAGCTTTACAGGGTATGGCTACACCTTC. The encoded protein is CASSFTGYGYTF. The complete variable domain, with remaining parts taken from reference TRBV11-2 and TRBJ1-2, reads EAGVAQSPRYKIIEKRQSVAFWCNPISGHATLYWYQQILGQGPKLLIQFQNNGVVDDSQLPKDRFSAERLKGVDSTLKIQPAKLEDSAVYLCASSFTGYGYTFGSGTRLTVV.

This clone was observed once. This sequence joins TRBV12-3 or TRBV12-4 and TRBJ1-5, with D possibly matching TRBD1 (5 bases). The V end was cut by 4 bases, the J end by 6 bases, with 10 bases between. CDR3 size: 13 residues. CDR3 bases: TGTGCCAGCAGTTACAGGCTCGCTCAGCCCCAGCATTTT. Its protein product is CASSYRLAQPQHF.

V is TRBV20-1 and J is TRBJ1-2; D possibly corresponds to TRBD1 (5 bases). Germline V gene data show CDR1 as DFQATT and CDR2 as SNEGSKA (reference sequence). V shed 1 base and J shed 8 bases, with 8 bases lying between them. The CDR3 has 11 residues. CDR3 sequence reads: CSARVQGGYTF. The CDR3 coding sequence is TGCAGTGCTAGAGTTCAGGGCGGCTACACCTTC.

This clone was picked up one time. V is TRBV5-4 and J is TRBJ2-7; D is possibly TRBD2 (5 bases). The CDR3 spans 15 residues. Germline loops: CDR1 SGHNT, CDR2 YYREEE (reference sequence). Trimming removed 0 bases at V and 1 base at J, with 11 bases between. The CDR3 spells CASSLDLGRSYEQYF. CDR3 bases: TGTGCCAGCAGCTTGGACTTGGGGAGATCCTACGAGCAGTACTTC. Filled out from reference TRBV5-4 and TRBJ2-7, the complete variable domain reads ETGVTQSPTHLIKTRGQQVTLRCSSQSGHNTVSWYQQALGQGPQFIFQYYREEENGRGNFPPRFSGLQFPNYSSELNVNALELDDSALYLCASSLDLGRSYEQYFGPGTRLTVT.

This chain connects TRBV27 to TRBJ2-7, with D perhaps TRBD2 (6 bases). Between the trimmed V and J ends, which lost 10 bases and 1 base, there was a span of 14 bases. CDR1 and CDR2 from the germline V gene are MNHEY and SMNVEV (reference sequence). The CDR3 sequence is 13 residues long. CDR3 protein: CATASGDSYEQYF. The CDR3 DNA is TGTGCCACCGCGTCGGGGGATTCCTACGAGCAGTACTTC.

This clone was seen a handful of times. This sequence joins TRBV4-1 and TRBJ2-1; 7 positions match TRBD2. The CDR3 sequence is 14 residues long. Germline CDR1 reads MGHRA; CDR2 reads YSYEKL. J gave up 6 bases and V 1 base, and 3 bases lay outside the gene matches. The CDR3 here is CASSQGPSGNEQFF. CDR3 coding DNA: TGCGCCAGCAGCCAAGGTCCTAGCGGCAATGAGCAGTTCTTC.

CDR3 sequence (DNA): TGTGCCAGCAGCCAAATTTCTAGGATAGAGCAGTTCTTC. Its translation: CASSQISRIEQFF. This chain connects TRBV14 to TRBJ2-1; no reliable D call. This CDR3 contains 13 residues. Germline lookup yields CDR1 SGHDN and CDR2 FVKESK. V lost 2 bases to trimming and J lost 10 bases, with 12 bases between them.

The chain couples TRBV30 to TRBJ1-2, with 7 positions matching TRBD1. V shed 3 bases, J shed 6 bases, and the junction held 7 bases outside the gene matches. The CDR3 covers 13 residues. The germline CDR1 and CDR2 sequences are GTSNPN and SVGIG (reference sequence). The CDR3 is CAWREGAVDGYTF. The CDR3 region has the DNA TGTGCCTGGAGAGAGGGGGCAGTTGATGGCTACACCTTC.

CDR3 amino acids: CASSRDSSSETQYF. The CDR3 DNA reads as TGTGCCAGCAGCCGGGACAGTTCGTCAGAGACCCAGTACTTC. This chain joins TRBV6-5 and TRBJ2-5; the match to TRBD1 covers 7 bases. The CDR3 totals 14 residues. Germline values: CDR1 MNHEY, CDR2 SVGAGI. V lost 6 bases and J lost 4; bases outside the gene matches: 8.

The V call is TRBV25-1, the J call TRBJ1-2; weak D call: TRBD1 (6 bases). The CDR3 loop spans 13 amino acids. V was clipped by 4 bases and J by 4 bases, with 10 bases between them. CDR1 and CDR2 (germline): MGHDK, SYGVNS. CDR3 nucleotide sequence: TGTGCCAGCAGTGCGCCAGGGGCCTATGGCTACACCTTC. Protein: CASSAPGAYGYTF.

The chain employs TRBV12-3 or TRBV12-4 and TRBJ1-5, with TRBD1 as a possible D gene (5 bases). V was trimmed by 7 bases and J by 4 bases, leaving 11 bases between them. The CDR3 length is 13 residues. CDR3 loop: CASTRQLNQPQHF. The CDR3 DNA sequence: TGTGCCAGCACCAGACAGCTAAATCAGCCCCAGCATTTT.

CDR3 residues: CASSNGLAGAPEQYF. The CDR3 DNA reads TGTGCCAGCAGCAACGGACTAGCGGGGGCTCCCGAGCAGTACTTC. V and J are TRBV28 and TRBJ2-7, with 13 nucleotides matching TRBD2. Looked up from germline, CDR1 is MDHEN and CDR2 is SYDVKM. Trimming took 6 bases from V and 6 from J; bases not matched to a gene: 8. The CDR3 has 15 residues.

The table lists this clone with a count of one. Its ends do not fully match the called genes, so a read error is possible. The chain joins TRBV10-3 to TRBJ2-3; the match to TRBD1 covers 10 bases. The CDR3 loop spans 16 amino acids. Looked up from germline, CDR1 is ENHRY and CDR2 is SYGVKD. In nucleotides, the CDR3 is TGTGCCATCAGTGATTCCACGGGACAGGGGACAGATAAGCAGTATTTT. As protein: CAISDSTGQGTDKQYF.

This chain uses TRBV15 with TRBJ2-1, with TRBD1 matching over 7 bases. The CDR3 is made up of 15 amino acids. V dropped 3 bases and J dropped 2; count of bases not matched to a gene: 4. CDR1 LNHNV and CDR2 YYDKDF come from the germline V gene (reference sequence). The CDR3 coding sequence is TGTGCCACCAGCAGGGAGACAGGGCCCTACAATGAGCAGTTCTTC. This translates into CATSRETGPYNEQFF.

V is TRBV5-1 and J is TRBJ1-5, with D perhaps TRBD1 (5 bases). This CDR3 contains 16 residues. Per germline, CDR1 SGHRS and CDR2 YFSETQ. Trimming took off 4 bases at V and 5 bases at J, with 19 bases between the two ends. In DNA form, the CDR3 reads TGCGCCAGCAGCCCCTATGGGGGGGAGCTCGATCAGCCCCAGCATTTT. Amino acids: CASSPYGGELDQPQHF. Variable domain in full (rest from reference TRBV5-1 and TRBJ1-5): KAGVTQTPRYLIKTRGQQVTLSCSPISGHRSVSWYQQTPGQGLQFLFEYFSETQRNKGNFPGRFSGRQFSNSRSEMNVSTLELGDSALYLCASSPYGGELDQPQHFGDGTRLSIL.

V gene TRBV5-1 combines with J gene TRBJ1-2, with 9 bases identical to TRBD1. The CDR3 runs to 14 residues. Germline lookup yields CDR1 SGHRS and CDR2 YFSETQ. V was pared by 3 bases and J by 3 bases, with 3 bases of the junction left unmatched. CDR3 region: CASSSDRGDYGYTF. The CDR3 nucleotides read TGCGCCAGCAGCTCCGACAGGGGGGACTATGGCTACACCTTC.

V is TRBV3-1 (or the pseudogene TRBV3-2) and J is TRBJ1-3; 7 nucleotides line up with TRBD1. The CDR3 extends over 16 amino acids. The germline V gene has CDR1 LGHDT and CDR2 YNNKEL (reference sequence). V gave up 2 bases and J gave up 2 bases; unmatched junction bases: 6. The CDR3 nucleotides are TGTGCCAGCAGCCAACCCAGGGGGAAGGCTGGAAACACCATATATTTT. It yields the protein CASSQPRGKAGNTIYF.

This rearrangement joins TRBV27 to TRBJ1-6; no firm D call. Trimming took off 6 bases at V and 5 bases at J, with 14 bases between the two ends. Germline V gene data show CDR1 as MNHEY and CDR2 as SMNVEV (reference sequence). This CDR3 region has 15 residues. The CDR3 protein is CASRDGNFNNSPLHF. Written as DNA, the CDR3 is TGTGCCAGCAGAGACGGGAATTTTAATAATTCACCCCTCCACTTT.

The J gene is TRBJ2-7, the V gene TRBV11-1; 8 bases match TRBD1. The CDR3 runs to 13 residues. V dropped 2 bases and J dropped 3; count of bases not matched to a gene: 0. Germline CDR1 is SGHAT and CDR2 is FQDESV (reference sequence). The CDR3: CASSLTGGYEQYF. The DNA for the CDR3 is TGTGCCAGCAGCTTAACAGGGGGCTACGAGCAGTACTTC.

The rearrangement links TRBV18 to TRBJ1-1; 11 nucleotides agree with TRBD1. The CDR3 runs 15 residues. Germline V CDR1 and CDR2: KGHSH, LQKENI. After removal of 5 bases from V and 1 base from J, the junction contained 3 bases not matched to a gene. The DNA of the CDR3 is TGTGCCAGCTCAGCCGGACAGGGGGCGAACACTGAAGCTTTCTTT. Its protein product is CASSAGQGANTEAFF.

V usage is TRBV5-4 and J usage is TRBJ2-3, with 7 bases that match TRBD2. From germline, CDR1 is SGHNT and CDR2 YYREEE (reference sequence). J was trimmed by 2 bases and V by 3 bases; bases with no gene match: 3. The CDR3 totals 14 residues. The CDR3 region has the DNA TGTGCCAGCAGCTCTAGCGGTAACACAGATACGCAGTATTTT. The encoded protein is CASSSSGNTDTQYF.